This T cell receptor beta chain is drawn from a study of blood T cell repertoires in COVID-19. Study overall: PBMCs, B-cell-depleted T cells, or T cells provided the cDNA or gDNA that made up the material.

Germline CDR1 DFQATT, CDR2 SNEGSKA (reference sequence). The CDR3 is 13 residues long. V was clipped by 3 bases and J by 0 bases, with 8 bases between them. Original processing methods: For nucleated cells, counts were estimated from reference gene primer amplification. Generated by immunoSEQ multiplex PCR, the TCRdb table keeps only in-frame clones and is missing some. The DNA gave D and trimming, while V, J and clone size come from that table. The sample shows roughly 100,000 clones, 85% of them seen only once. This clone was recorded a few times. Sequencing was done on a sample of peripheral blood. The receptor was isolated from a man aged 50 to 60 with acute or convalescent COVID-19. V usage is TRBV20-1 and J usage is TRBJ1-2, with D possibly TRBD1 on 6 matching bases. CDR3 residues: CSASDRTNYGYTF. CDR3 nucleotide sequence: TGCAGTGCTAGTGACAGGACTAACTATGGCTACACCTTC.